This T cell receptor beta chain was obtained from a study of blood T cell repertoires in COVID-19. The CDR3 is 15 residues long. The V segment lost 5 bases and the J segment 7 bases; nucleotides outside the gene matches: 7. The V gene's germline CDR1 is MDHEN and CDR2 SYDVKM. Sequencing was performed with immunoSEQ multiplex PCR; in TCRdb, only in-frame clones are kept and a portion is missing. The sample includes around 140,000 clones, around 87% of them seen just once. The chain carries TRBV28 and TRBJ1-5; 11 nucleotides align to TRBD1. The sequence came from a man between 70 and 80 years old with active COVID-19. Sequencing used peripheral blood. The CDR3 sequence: CASSPLRTGGQPQHF. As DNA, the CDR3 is TGTGCCAGCAGTCCGCTCCGGACAGGGGGCCAGCCCCAGCATTTT.